The text below deals with one T cell receptor (beta chain). Its cognate antigen is unknown. About 10 ml fresh peripheral blood yielded the PBMCs. Germline V gene data show CDR1 as MNHEY and CDR2 as SVGEGT. The CDR3 runs 14 residues. After removal of 2 bases from V and 2 bases from J, the junction contained 3 bases not matched to a gene. Amplified TCR beta CDR3 regions came from RNA transcripts. HTBI primers drove first-round RT-PCR of the TCR CDR3. TCRdb analysed the multiplex PCR reads with MiXCR anew, one entry per CDR3 protein. The repertoire holds 550,000 to 800,000 distinct CDR3 sequences, roughly 15% seen once, with roughly 8% in the top ten. The data were obtained in a study of T cells in Graves' hyperthyroidism and ophthalmopathy. Study-wide context: Specimen type is peripheral blood, collected at initial diagnosis prior to any treatment.

Notes on the study in general: Blood also carried most thyroid clonotypes expanded above 0.001.

The sequence was obtained from a man aged 18 to 30 with Graves' hyperthyroidism. Sequenced: blood. V and J are TRBV6-2 or TRBV6-3 and TRBJ2-7, with TRBD1 identical over 7 bases. CDR3 residues: CASSYEGGPYEQYF. CDR3 sequence (DNA): TGTGCCAGCAGTTACGAAGGGGGCCCCTACGAGCAGTACTTC.